This T cell receptor (beta chain) was documented in a study of Tregs in tolerant kidney transplant recipients. The protocol was immunoSEQ multiplex PCR, while the TCRdb copy is restricted to in-frame clones and leaves out a portion. The repertoire holds fewer than 80,000 clones, with roughly 91% as singletons. The CDR3 contains 16 residues. The germline V gene encodes CDR1 MNHNY and CDR2 SVGAGI (reference sequence). Trimming shortened V by 0 bases and J by 4 bases, and 16 bases separated the two germline ends. This clonotype originated in a human donor who received a combined kidney and bone marrow transplant. The chain combines TRBV6-6 with TRBJ2-7; weak D call: TRBD1 (5 bases). The sample in question was CD4+ T cells from blood, obtained before the transplant. The CDR3 reads CASSYSRLGKGYEQYF. The CDR3 DNA reads as TGTGCCAGCAGTTACTCGAGGCTTGGGAAGGGGTACGAGCAGTACTTC.